The 27 T cell receptor beta chains listed next were all sequenced from one sample in a study of OX40 agonist ivuxolimab in advanced cancers. Libraries were made using the immunoSEQ multiplex PCR assay. TCRdb carries this immuneACCESS record with in-frame sequences only. Its versions omit some clonotypes, under half of them owing to an unresolved V gene in the studies checked, with the rest unexplained. A total of tens of thousands of clones appear in this sample, 85% to 90% of them only once. Together, the top ten hold around a third of the sample. Specimen: CD4+ or CD8+ T cells sorted from blood, collected in a trial of the OX40 agonist ivuxolimab. The receptors stem from an adult with an advanced solid tumor such as melanoma, head and neck, liver or kidney cancer.

The rearrangement links TRBV5-6 to TRBJ1-1, with 8 bases matching TRBD1. CDR1 is SGHDT, CDR2 YYEEEE, per germline. Trimming cost V 4 bases and J 0 bases; bases outside gene matches: 5. The CDR3 is 15 residues long. In DNA form, the CDR3 reads TGTGCCAGCAGCCTCCTGACAGGGGTGAACACTGAAGCTTTCTTT. Translating it yields CASSLLTGVNTEAFF.

This chain uses TRBV4-1 with TRBJ2-1; 15 bases line up with TRBD2. CDR1 is MGHRA and CDR2 is YSYEKL in the germline V gene. The junction had 5 bases not matched to a gene; V was cut back by 1 base and J by 7 bases. The CDR3 extends over 17 amino acids. The chain's CDR3 is CASSQGTSGRAGNEQFF. The CDR3 nucleotides are TGCGCCAGCAGCCAAGGGACTAGCGGGAGGGCCGGTAATGAGCAGTTCTTC.

The V gene is TRBV6-5, the J gene TRBJ1-1; D remains ambiguous. The germline V gene has CDR1 MNHEY and CDR2 SVGAGI. V gave up 4 bases and J gave up 1 base, with 7 bases separating them. CDR3 length: 13 amino acids. The CDR3 DNA reads TGTGCCAGCAGTTCGTTCCCGAACACTGAAGCTTTCTTT. It yields the protein CASSSFPNTEAFF.

This clone was observed a single time. The chain has TRBV2 and TRBJ2-5, with D perhaps matching TRBD1 (5 bases). The J call could be wrong; TRBJ2-7 is a better fit for the DNA end. CDR1 SNHLY and CDR2 FYNNEI come from the germline V gene. The CDR3 length is 14 residues. CDR3 sequence reads: CASSHAWGTYEQYF. CDR3 bases: TGTGCCAGCAGCCATGCCTGGGGCACCTACGAGCAGTACTTC.

The chain carries TRBV6-5 and TRBJ1-1; no definite D call. Germline-derived CDR1 and CDR2 are MNHEY and SVGAGI. The CDR3 is 16 residues long. V dropped 2 bases and J dropped 7 bases, with 20 bases sitting between them. CDR3 sequence: CASSYGVSLTTDEAFF. The DNA of the CDR3 is TGTGCCAGCAGTTACGGCGTTTCCCTCACCACCGATGAAGCTTTCTTT.

The V call is TRBV25-1, the J call TRBJ1-1; D is undetermined. V lost 2 bases to trimming and J lost 3 bases, with 10 bases between them. This CDR3 contains 14 residues. The germline gives CDR1 MGHDK, CDR2 SYGVNS. CDR3 amino acids: CASSEVAADTEAFF. CDR3 sequence (DNA): TGTGCCAGCAGTGAAGTGGCGGCAGACACTGAAGCTTTCTTT.

V usage is TRBV7-9 and J usage is TRBJ1-1; 10 nucleotides agree with TRBD1. V dropped 4 bases and J dropped 1; count of bases not matched to a gene: 12. The CDR3 runs 18 residues. Looked up from germline, CDR1 is SEHNR and CDR2 is FQNEAQ (reference sequence). The CDR3 reads CASSSHTGTGEWNTEAFF. The CDR3 DNA is TGTGCCAGCAGCTCTCACACCGGGACAGGGGAATGGAACACTGAAGCTTTCTTT.

DNA for the CDR3: TGTGCCAGCACCCTGGGACTTGATGGCTACACCTTC. Protein product: CASTLGLDGYTF. This chain connects TRBV5-6 to TRBJ1-2; possibly TRBD1 for D (5 bases). V lost 6 bases, J lost 6 bases, and 12 bases lay in between. The length of the CDR3 is 12 residues. In germline, CDR1 is SGHDT, CDR2 YYEEEE.

The V gene is TRBV4-1, the J gene TRBJ2-7; a weak D match, TRBD2 (5 bases). Germline CDR1 and CDR2: MGHRA and YSYEKL. V lost 0 bases to trimming and J lost 0 bases, with 15 bases between them. This CDR3 contains 17 residues. CDR3 loop: CASSQDFVGLGSYEQYF. Written as DNA, the CDR3 is TGCGCCAGCAGCCAAGATTTTGTTGGACTCGGCTCCTACGAGCAGTACTTC.

The chain recombines TRBV21-1 with TRBJ1-5; the listed D gene, TRBD1, was not tested against the DNA. TRBV21-1 is assigned pseudogene status. The CDR3 contains 15 residues. This CDR3 reads CASRRTSNSNQPQHF. The CDR3 bases are TGTGCCAGCAGGAGGACATCTAATAGCAATCAGCCCCAGCATTTT.

The chain carries TRBV18 and TRBJ1-5; the D is unclear. Germline CDR1 is KGHSH and CDR2 is LQKENI. The V gene lost 5 bases and the J gene lost 5 bases, with 7 bases spanning the gap. The CDR3 is 12 amino acids. The CDR3 reads CASSGGYQPQHF. The CDR3 coding sequence is TGTGCCAGCTCAGGAGGGTATCAGCCCCAGCATTTT. Supplemented by reference TRBV18 and TRBJ1-5, the full variable domain reads NAGVMQNPRHLVRRRGQEARLRCSPMKGHSHVYWYRQLPEEGLKFMVYLQKENIIDESGMPKERFSAEFPKEGPSILRIQQVVRGDSAAYFCASSGGYQPQHFGDGTRLSIL.

The chain is built from TRBV7-2 and TRBJ2-1; perhaps TRBD1 as D (6 bases). The germline V gene has CDR1 SGHTA and CDR2 FQGNSA. Trimming cost V 5 bases and J 0 bases, with 11 bases left between them. The CDR3 is made up of 15 amino acids. CDR3 sequence (DNA): TGTGCCAGCAGCACCGGACAGAGCTCCTACAATGAGCAGTTCTTC. Amino acid sequence: CASSTGQSSYNEQFF.

V usage is TRBV5-6 and J usage is TRBJ2-3, with 8 bases aligning to TRBD1. The CDR3 runs 16 residues. The V segment lost 0 bases and the J segment 6 bases; nucleotides outside the gene matches: 9. Germline V gene data show CDR1 as SGHDT and CDR2 as YYEEEE. In DNA, the CDR3 is TGTGCCAGCAGCTTGGCCGCAGGGGGCCGCAGGGATACGCAGTATTTT. Protein product: CASSLAAGGRRDTQYF.

J is TRBJ2-7 and V is TRBV4-2; D is possibly TRBD2 (6 bases). V dropped 0 bases and J dropped 2 bases, with 14 bases sitting between them. The germline gives CDR1 LGHNA, CDR2 YNFKEQ. The CDR3 has 16 residues. The CDR3 DNA follows: TGTGCCAGCAGCCAAGACCGGGGCGGGACGGCCTACGAGCAGTACTTC. It yields the protein CASSQDRGGTAYEQYF.

The sample holds one count of this clone. The rearrangement links TRBV4-1 to TRBJ2-1; D is undetermined. Germline V gives CDR1 MGHRA, CDR2 YSYEKL. Trimming removed 2 bases at V and 4 bases at J, with 6 bases between. The CDR3 spans 13 residues. In DNA, the CDR3 is TGCGCCAGCAGCCAACCCGGGTACAATGAGCAGTTCTTC. It codes for CASSQPGYNEQFF.

This clone came up a few times. The J gene is TRBJ2-7, the V gene TRBV19, with 7 bases identical to TRBD2. The CDR3 loop spans 15 amino acids. The V and J ends lost 3 bases and 4 bases, in that order; junction bases with no gene match: 9. CDR1 LNHDA and CDR2 SQIVND come from the germline V gene (reference sequence). CDR3 region: CASSMGSRGGYEQYF. The CDR3 bases are TGTGCCAGTAGTATGGGATCGAGGGGAGGGTACGAGCAGTACTTC.

The chain recombines TRBV7-9 with TRBJ1-1; no reliable D call. This CDR3 comprises 13 residues. The V gene lost 6 bases and the J gene lost 8 bases, with 16 bases spanning the gap. Germline lookup yields CDR1 SEHNR and CDR2 FQNEAQ (reference sequence). The CDR3 reads CASRPTGYSEAFF. CDR3 nucleotides: TGTGCCAGCAGACCCACGGGGTACAGCGAAGCTTTCTTT.

The rearrangement joins TRBV4-1 to TRBJ1-6; 7 positions agree with TRBD1. Germline-derived CDR1 and CDR2 are MGHRA and YSYEKL. V dropped 0 bases and J dropped 6; count of bases not matched to a gene: 2. The CDR3 totals 15 residues. For the CDR3, the DNA is TGCGCCAGCAGCCAAGATCCAGGGGGTAATTCACCCCTCCACTTT. As protein: CASSQDPGGNSPLHF.

This chain links TRBV5-5 with TRBJ2-5, with D unclear. The CDR3 runs 17 residues. Germline lookup yields CDR1 SGHKS and CDR2 YYEKEE (reference sequence). Deletions cut 4 bases from V and 0 bases from J, with 19 bases between. The CDR3 region has the DNA TGTGCCAGCAGCCAACTTTGGCGGAGAAGAGACCAAGAGACCCAGTACTTC. As protein: CASSQLWRRRDQETQYF.

This clone showed up just once. V is TRBV5-1 and J is TRBJ2-5; D is uncertain. CDR3 length equals 15 residues. The germline V and J ends were trimmed by 0 bases and 4 bases, with 13 bases remaining between them. Germline V gene lookup returns CDR1 SGHRS and CDR2 YFSETQ. CDR3 DNA: TGCGCCAGCAGCTTGGCCGATAGGAACCCAGAGACCCAGTACTTC. Protein: CASSLADRNPETQYF. Variable domain in full (rest from reference TRBV5-1 and TRBJ2-5): KAGVTQTPRYLIKTRGQQVTLSCSPISGHRSVSWYQQTPGQGLQFLFEYFSETQRNKGNFPGRFSGRQFSNSRSEMNVSTLELGDSALYLCASSLADRNPETQYFGPGTRLLVL.

This chain links TRBV19 with TRBJ1-3; 8 bases agree with TRBD1. The V gene's germline CDR1 is LNHDA and CDR2 SQIVND (reference sequence). The ends lost 5 bases at V and 0 bases at J; junction bases unmatched: 6. The CDR3 is 16 residues long. The CDR3 loop reads CASSLDRADSGNTIYF. DNA of the CDR3: TGTGCCAGTAGTTTGGACAGGGCCGACTCTGGAAACACCATATATTTT.

The rearrangement links TRBV19 to TRBJ2-3, with D perhaps matching TRBD1 (6 bases). Germline CDR1 LNHDA, CDR2 SQIVND (reference sequence). CDR3 length equals 16 residues. With 9 bases removed from V and 3 bases from J, the gap between germline ends came to 22 bases. The CDR3 region is CASSPWGQLLTDTQYF. CDR3 bases: TGTGCCAGCTCGCCGTGGGGGCAGTTACTGACAGATACGCAGTATTTT. Full variable domain (outside the CDR3, taken from reference TRBV19 and TRBJ2-3): DGGITQSPKYLFRKEGQNVTLSCEQNLNHDAMYWYRQDPGQGLRLIYYSQIVNDFQKGDIAEGYSVSREKKESFPLTVTSAQKNPTAFYLCASSPWGQLLTDTQYFGPGTRLTVL.

The chain carries TRBV19 and TRBJ2-1, with D perhaps TRBD1 or TRBD2 (5 bases each). Germline V CDR1 and CDR2: LNHDA, SQIVND (reference sequence). The CDR3 has 15 amino acids. The V end lost 3 bases, the J end lost 6 bases, and 15 bases lay between the germline ends. CDR3 loop: CASSMIQGEFNEQFF. The CDR3 coding sequence is TGTGCCAGTAGTATGATCCAGGGAGAGTTCAATGAGCAGTTCTTC.

The chain links TRBV6-5 to TRBJ2-7; tentatively, D is TRBD2 (5 bases). CDR1 is MNHEY and CDR2 is SVGAGI in the germline V gene. V was pared by 0 bases and J by 6 bases, with 6 bases between. The CDR3 is 12 residues long. As DNA, the CDR3 is TGTGCCAGCAGTTACTCGAGCGGCGAGCAGTACTTC. Translation: CASSYSSGEQYF.

The gene calls are TRBV30 and TRBJ2-1; no firm D call. The V end was cut by 0 bases, the J end by 9 bases, with 9 bases between. Germline CDR1 is GTSNPN and CDR2 is SVGIG (reference sequence). This CDR3 is 12 amino acids long. The DNA for the CDR3 is TGTGCCTGGAGTGTATTGCGCGTTGAGCAGTTCTTC. Its translation: CAWSVLRVEQFF.

The sample holds a few counts of this clone. The chain recombines TRBV21-1 with TRBJ1-5; the DNA was not compared with TRBD1, the D call given in the table. TRBV21-1 is listed as a pseudogene. The CDR3 extends over 17 amino acids. The CDR3: CASSGQGGRHCNQPQHF. CDR3 nucleotide sequence: TGTGCCAGCAGTGGACAGGGCGGCCGCCATTGCAATCAGCCCCAGCATTTT.

The rearrangement uses TRBV5-4 and TRBJ2-7, with 8 nucleotides matching TRBD1. Germline V lookup: CDR1 SGHNT, CDR2 YYREEE (reference sequence). This CDR3 has 16 residues. After removal of 0 bases from V and 3 bases from J, the junction contained 8 bases not matched to a gene. The CDR3 sequence is CASSLDGTGGLYEQYF. The CDR3, as DNA: TGTGCCAGCAGCTTGGACGGGACAGGAGGCCTCTACGAGCAGTACTTC.